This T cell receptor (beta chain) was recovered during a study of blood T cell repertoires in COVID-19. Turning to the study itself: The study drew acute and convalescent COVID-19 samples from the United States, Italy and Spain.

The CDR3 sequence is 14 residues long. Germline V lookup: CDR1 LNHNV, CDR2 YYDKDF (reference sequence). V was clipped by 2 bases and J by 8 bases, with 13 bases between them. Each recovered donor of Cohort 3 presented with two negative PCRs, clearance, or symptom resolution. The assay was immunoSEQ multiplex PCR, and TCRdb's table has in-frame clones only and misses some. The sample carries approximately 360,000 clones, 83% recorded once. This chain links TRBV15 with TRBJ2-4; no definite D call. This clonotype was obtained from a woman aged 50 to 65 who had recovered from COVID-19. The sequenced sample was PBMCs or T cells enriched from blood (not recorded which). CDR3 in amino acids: CATSRTKDTHIQYF. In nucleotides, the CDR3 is TGTGCCACCAGCAGAACCAAAGACACACACATTCAGTACTTC.